These 30 T cell receptor beta chains originate from one sample sequenced in a study of T cells in Graves' hyperthyroidism and ophthalmopathy. TCR beta CDR3 regions were amplified from RNA transcripts. Researchers ran a first-round RT-PCR on the TCR CDR3 using the HTBI primer set. TCRdb called the multiplex PCR reads again in MiXCR, with one record for every CDR3 protein. This sample has some 350,000 distinct CDR3 sequences; roughly 13% occur once, and the top ten carry almost 35%. Sequencing was performed on blood. The receptor set was obtained from a woman between 35 and 50 years old with Graves' ophthalmopathy.

This clonotype has at least ten counts. The V and J genes are TRBV28 and TRBJ1-4; D ambiguous. V was clipped by 3 bases and J by 10 bases, with 15 bases between them. Per the germline V gene, CDR1 is MDHEN and CDR2 is SYDVKM. The CDR3 is 14 amino acids. CDR3 protein: CASSLSGADGKLFF. The CDR3 bases are TGTGCCAGCAGTTTGTCCGGAGCGGATGGAAAACTGTTTTTT.

This clonotype was seen ten or more times. The chain uses TRBV27 and TRBJ2-7, with 7 bases fitting TRBD1. The CDR3 runs to 13 residues. Germline CDR1 and CDR2: MNHEY and SMNVEV (reference sequence). V lost 3 bases to trimming and J lost 4 bases; unmatched junction nucleotides: 3. The chain's CDR3 is CASSLNRGYEQYF. DNA of the CDR3: TGTGCCAGCAGTTTGAACAGGGGATACGAGCAGTACTTC.

V usage is TRBV7-2 and J usage is TRBJ1-6; a weak D match, TRBD1 (5 bases). CDR1 and CDR2 from the germline V gene are SGHTA and FQGNSA. Trimming removed 2 bases at V and 13 bases at J, with 15 bases between. This CDR3 region has 14 residues. The CDR3 region is CASSLSVLDSPLHF. The CDR3 DNA sequence: TGTGCCAGCAGCTTAAGTGTCCTCGACAGTCCCCTCCACTTT.

This clonotype was detected ten times or more. The chain has TRBV7-9 and TRBJ1-5; D might be TRBD1 (5 bases). This CDR3 has 14 residues. Trimming left V 4 bases short and J 4 bases short, with 11 bases between. The germline V gene has CDR1 SEHNR and CDR2 FQNEAQ (reference sequence). Written as DNA, the CDR3 is TGTGCCAGCAGCTATGGGGGGGATAATCAGCCCCAGCATTTT. Amino acids: CASSYGGDNQPQHF.

In regard to this clonotype: Lacking the conserved final phenylalanine or tryptophan, this CDR3 likely reflects a read error. Written as DNA, the CDR3 is TGTGCCAGCAGTCCAGGGGGCGTATACACCGGGGAGCTGTTTCTT. This codes for CASSPGGVYTGELFL. The chain combines TRBV12-3 or TRBV12-4 with TRBJ2-2; 8 bases align to TRBD1. With V trimmed by 5 bases and J by 3 bases, 5 bases remained unmatched. The CDR3 covers 15 residues.

This clonotype was counted only a few times. The gene calls are TRBV10-1 and TRBJ2-2; D perhaps matches TRBD2 (6 bases). Per the germline V gene, CDR1 is WNHNN and CDR2 is SYGVQD (reference sequence). V gave up 7 bases and J gave up 3 bases, with 21 bases separating them. The CDR3 is 17 amino acids. Here the CDR3 reads CASTNPGFGTDTGELFF. The CDR3 DNA reads TGCGCCAGCACGAACCCAGGGTTCGGGACTGACACCGGGGAGCTGTTTTTT.

This clonotype was seen a handful of times. The chain recombines TRBV10-2 with TRBJ1-3, with 9 bases identical to TRBD1. The CDR3 covers 15 residues. V shed 6 bases and J 0 bases; nucleotides not matched to a gene: 3. Germline V CDR1 and CDR2: WSHSY, SAAADI. The chain's CDR3 is CASRGQGSSGNTIYF. The CDR3 bases are TGCGCCAGCAGGGGACAGGGAAGCTCTGGAAACACCATATATTTT.

This clonotype was seen only a few times. A much larger clone lies one base from this, so it may be a read error. This rearrangement joins TRBV6-5 to TRBJ1-1; 9 bases line up with TRBD1. Per germline, CDR1 MNHEY and CDR2 SVGAGI. This CDR3 region has 14 residues. CDR3 coding DNA: TGTGCCAGCAGTTCACGGGACAGGGTCACTGGAGCTTTCTTT. The encoded protein is CASSSRDRVTGAFF.

This clonotype was picked up many times. The chain couples TRBV6-5 to TRBJ2-1, with D unresolved. The CDR3 totals 12 residues. Trimming cost V 3 bases and J 9 bases, with 9 bases left between them. CDR1 MNHEY and CDR2 SVGAGI come from the germline V gene. CDR3 protein: CASSYRGIEQFF. CDR3 bases: TGTGCCAGCAGTTATAGAGGCATTGAGCAGTTCTTC.

The V and J genes are TRBV28 and TRBJ1-2; 10 positions match TRBD1. The CDR3 is 16 amino acids. The V segment lost 5 bases and the J segment 5 bases; nucleotides outside the gene matches: 11. The germline V gene has CDR1 MDHEN and CDR2 SYDVKM. The CDR3 loop reads CASSNTRTGGGYGYTF. CDR3 bases: TGTGCCAGCAGTAACACCCGGACAGGGGGGGGATATGGCTACACCTTC.

This clonotype was detected ten times or more. J is TRBJ1-5 and V is TRBV27, with a tentative D call TRBD1 (5 bases). The CDR3 covers 14 residues. V dropped 2 bases and J dropped 4 bases, with 9 bases sitting between them. Per germline, CDR1 MNHEY and CDR2 SMNVEV (reference sequence). This CDR3 is CASSLDSLNQPQHF. CDR3 DNA sequence: TGTGCCAGCAGTTTAGACAGCCTGAATCAGCCCCAGCATTTT.

The rearrangement links TRBV6-1 to TRBJ1-2; 8 bases are shared with TRBD1. The junction had 10 bases not matched to a gene; V was cut back by 10 bases and J by 6 bases. CDR3 length: 13 residues. CDR1 MNHNS and CDR2 SASEGT come from the germline V gene. The CDR3, as DNA: TGTGCCACTCTGGACAGGGCGGTCGATGGCTACACCTTC. It is translated as CATLDRAVDGYTF.

This clonotype turned up a few times. V usage is TRBV2 and J usage is TRBJ1-2; D might be TRBD1 (6 bases). The CDR3 is made up of 11 amino acids. V was shortened by 10 bases and J by 5 bases, with 11 bases between the two germline ends. The germline CDR1 and CDR2 sequences are SNHLY and FYNNEI. DNA of the CDR3: TGTGCCACCACGGACAGATATGGCTACACCTTC. Translated, it gives CATTDRYGYTF. Together with reference TRBV2 and TRBJ1-2, the CDR3 gives the full variable domain: EPEVTQTPSHQVTQMGQEVILRCVPISNHLYFYWYRQILGQKVEFLVSFYNNEISEKSEIFDDQFSVERPDGSNFTLKIRSTKLEDSAMYFCATTDRYGYTFGSGTRLTVV.

This clonotype has a count of ten or more. The chain carries TRBV3-1 and TRBJ1-2; 11 bases agree with TRBD1. CDR1 and CDR2 (germline): LGHDT, YNNKEL (reference sequence). V shed 6 bases and J 8 bases; nucleotides not matched to a gene: 2. This CDR3 has 12 amino acids. CDR3 region: CASRGQGGGYTF. CDR3 nucleotides: TGTGCCAGCAGGGGACAGGGGGGAGGCTACACCTTC.

This clonotype was detected many times. This chain uses TRBV7-2 with TRBJ1-2; 12 bases are a match to TRBD1. V shed 1 base and J 3 bases; nucleotides not matched to a gene: 6. The CDR3 spans 17 residues. The germline CDR1 and CDR2 sequences are SGHTA and FQGNSA. This CDR3 reads CASSLEGQGALYYGYTF. The CDR3 DNA reads as TGTGCCAGCAGCTTAGAGGGACAGGGGGCCCTATACTATGGCTACACCTTC.

This rearrangement joins TRBV7-9 to TRBJ2-7; no clear D. Trimming cost V 6 bases and J 1 base, with 10 bases left between them. Looked up from germline, CDR1 is SEHNR and CDR2 is FQNEAQ (reference sequence). The CDR3 length is 13 residues. The CDR3 is CASSPTGSYEQYF. CDR3 coding DNA: TGTGCCAGCAGTCCCACCGGGTCCTACGAGCAGTACTTC.

This clonotype was detected ten times or more. The V gene is TRBV12-3 or TRBV12-4, the J gene TRBJ2-7; maybe TRBD1 (6 bases). V shed 7 bases and J shed 9 bases, with 19 bases lying between them. CDR3 length equals 13 residues. The DNA for the CDR3 is TGTGCCAGCACACAGGGACCGCTAGGGGGGCAGTACTTC. Translated, it gives CASTQGPLGGQYF.

Note on this clonotype: Relative to the germline gene, one junction end is altered; a read error may explain this. The gene calls are TRBV7-7 and TRBJ2-7; 9 bases are shared with TRBD1. Looked up from germline, CDR1 is SSHAT and CDR2 is FNYEAQ (reference sequence). CDR3 length: 14 amino acids. The chain's CDR3 is CASSFSDRGYEQYF. In DNA, the CDR3 is TGTGCTAGCAGCTTCTCGGACAGGGGTTACGAGCAGTACTTC.

This clonotype came up many times. The rearrangement links TRBV7-8 to TRBJ2-5; TRBD2 might be the D (5 bases). The CDR3 is made up of 11 amino acids. The V end was cut by 1 base, the J end by 13 bases, with 10 bases between. CDR1 SGHVS and CDR2 FQNEAQ come from the germline V gene. The CDR3 protein is CASSLGDYLYF. The CDR3 region has the DNA TGTGCCAGCAGCTTAGGCGACTACCTGTACTTC.

This clonotype was detected a few times. The rearrangement links TRBV19 to TRBJ2-1; 11 positions agree with TRBD1. The CDR3 covers 17 residues. Trimming cost V 0 bases and J 4 bases; bases outside gene matches: 5. The germline V gene has CDR1 LNHDA and CDR2 SQIVND (reference sequence). The DNA of the CDR3 is TGTGCCAGTAGTATAGACGGGGGGACAGGGGGATACAATGAGCAGTTCTTC. Amino acids: CASSIDGGTGGYNEQFF.

Concerning this clonotype: Possible read error: a much larger clone is one base away. This sequence joins TRBV7-2 and TRBJ2-7, with D tentatively TRBD2 (6 bases). The CDR3 totals 14 residues. V was trimmed by 2 bases and J by 6 bases, leaving 14 bases between them. Germline V gene data show CDR1 as SGHTA and CDR2 as FQGNSA. The CDR3 sequence is CASSLRRDWREQYF. DNA of the CDR3: TGTGCCAGCAGCTTACGTCGGGACTGGCGCGAGCAGTACTTC.

The rearrangement uses TRBV4-1 and TRBJ1-5, with a weak D call TRBD1 (5 bases). V was trimmed by 3 bases and J by 4 bases, leaving 10 bases between them. The CDR3 is 14 residues long. Germline CDR1 and CDR2: MGHRA and YSYEKL. CDR3 region: CASSQQGDNQPQHF. CDR3 in DNA: TGCGCCAGCAGCCAGCAGGGAGATAATCAGCCCCAGCATTTT.

In its sample, this clonotype was seen many times. A read error may produce the germline difference seen at one junction end. The V and J genes are TRBV12-3 or TRBV12-4 and TRBJ1-3, with D tentatively TRBD1 (5 bases). CDR3 length: 12 amino acids. The CDR3 sequence is CASTSWGDRIDF. In nucleotides, the CDR3 is TGTGCCAGCACCTCCTGGGGGGACCGGATCGATTTT.

The sample holds many counts of this clonotype. This chain uses TRBV15 with TRBJ1-5; D is unresolved. Deletions cut 3 bases from V and 7 bases from J, with 16 bases between. The germline V gene encodes CDR1 LNHNV and CDR2 YYDKDF (reference sequence). CDR3 size: 15 residues. The CDR3 nucleotides are TGTGCCACCAGCAGCCAAGGAGGGCCCCAGCAGCCCCAGCATTTT. It yields the protein CATSSQGGPQQPQHF. Based on the CDR3 plus reference TRBV15 and TRBJ1-5, the full variable domain is DAMVIQNPRYQVTQFGKPVTLSCSQTLNHNVMYWYQQKSSQAPKLLFHYYDKDFNNEADTPDNFQSRRPNTSFCFLDIRSPGLGDTAMYLCATSSQGGPQQPQHFGDGTRLSIL.

This clonotype was seen many times. The chain employs TRBV28 and TRBJ1-5; maybe TRBD1 (5 bases). The CDR3 sequence is 16 residues long. Trimming removed 3 bases at V and 3 bases at J, with 15 bases between. Germline values: CDR1 MDHEN, CDR2 SYDVKM. The CDR3 DNA sequence: TGTGCCAGCAGTTTGGGGGAGGCCCATTCCAATCAGCCCCAGCATTTT. Its protein is CASSLGEAHSNQPQHF.

This clonotype was counted ten times or more. This chain joins TRBV12-3 or TRBV12-4 and TRBJ2-5, with a tentative D call TRBD1 (5 bases). The CDR3 totals 14 residues. V lost 3 bases, J lost 3 bases, and 11 bases lay in between. CDR3 sequence: CASSLEGAEETQYF. The CDR3 DNA reads as TGTGCCAGCAGTTTGGAAGGGGCGGAAGAGACCCAGTACTTC.

This clonotype was observed at least ten times. This chain connects TRBV28 to TRBJ2-4; 8 bases line up with TRBD1. The CDR3 has 13 residues. V lost 6 bases and J lost 7; bases outside the gene matches: 5. Germline values: CDR1 MDHEN, CDR2 SYDVKM. CDR3 in amino acids: CASRWDRRNIQYF. The CDR3 DNA sequence: TGTGCCAGCAGATGGGACAGGCGCAACATTCAGTACTTC. Complete variable domain (other parts from reference TRBV28 and TRBJ2-4): DVKVTQSSRYLVKRTGEKVFLECVQDMDHENMFWYRQDPGLGLRLIYFSYDVKMKEKGDIPEGYSVSREKKERFSLILESASTNQTSMYLCASRWDRRNIQYFGAGTRLSVL.

The sample holds many counts of this clonotype. Here the CDR3 reads CASSGETHYEQYF. The CDR3 coding sequence is TGTGCCAGCAGTGGGGAGACTCACTACGAGCAGTACTTC. The rearrangement uses TRBV6-1 and TRBJ2-7; a weak D match, TRBD2 (5 bases). This CDR3 contains 13 residues. V dropped 4 bases and J dropped 3 bases, with 10 bases sitting between them. Germline V lookup: CDR1 MNHNS, CDR2 SASEGT.

The table lists this clonotype with many counts. The rearrangement joins TRBV7-3 to TRBJ2-3; 7 positions match TRBD2. The CDR3 runs 19 residues. With V trimmed by 1 base and J by 5 bases, 18 bases remained unmatched. Germline V gives CDR1 SGHTA, CDR2 FQGTGA. The CDR3 loop reads CASSLRVRRERSPKDTQYF. The CDR3 DNA follows: TGTGCCAGCAGCTTAAGGGTGAGGCGGGAGAGGTCCCCGAAAGATACGCAGTATTTT.

A few counts support this clonotype. DNA for the CDR3: TGTGCCAGTAGTATAATGACCCCACTAGCGCTTATCAATGAGCAGTTCTTC. Translating gives CASSIMTPLALINEQFF. The chain is built from TRBV19 and TRBJ2-1; 7 bases match TRBD2. The CDR3 runs to 17 residues. Germline trimming cut 2 bases from V and 6 bases from J; bases unmatched to any gene: 13. Germline V CDR1 and CDR2: LNHDA, SQIVND (reference sequence).